This T cell receptor beta chain was sequenced for a study of OX40 agonist ivuxolimab in advanced cancers. Method: immunoSEQ multiplex PCR; TCRdb's copy keeps in-frame clones and lacks some. The sample has 70,000 to 95,000 clones, approximately 90% seen once; the top ten hold around 0.69%. Per germline, CDR1 SGHDT and CDR2 YYEEEE. The CDR3 covers 15 residues. V lost 2 bases and J lost 1; bases outside the gene matches: 4. Sequencing used CD4+ or CD8+ T cells sorted from blood, obtained in a trial of the OX40 agonist ivuxolimab. The sequence came from an adult with an advanced solid tumor such as melanoma, head and neck, liver or kidney cancer. The chain recombines TRBV5-6 with TRBJ2-3; 7 bases match TRBD1. The CDR3 spells CASSFRGTGTDTQYF. The CDR3 nucleotides read TGTGCCAGCAGCTTCCGTGGGACAGGCACAGATACGCAGTATTTT.